The 14 T cell receptor beta chains given below trace back to one sample, sequenced in a study of blood T cell repertoires in COVID-19. Produced via immunoSEQ multiplex PCR; TCRdb's table is partial and in-frame only. The sample consists of approximately 310,000 clones, approximately 89% of them appearing once. The sample taken for sequencing was peripheral blood. Receptors were obtained from a woman in her forties or fifties who had recovered from COVID-19.

About this clone: The sample holds other DNA sequences that translate to the same CDR3. This rearrangement joins TRBV18 to TRBJ1-1, with D possibly matching TRBD1 (5 bases). V lost 3 bases to trimming and J lost 3 bases, with 8 bases between them. Per the germline V gene, CDR1 is KGHSH and CDR2 is LQKENI. The CDR3 is 13 amino acids. CDR3 protein: CASSPGRDTEAFF. CDR3 sequence (DNA): TGTGCCAGCTCACCCGGCAGGGACACTGAAGCTTTCTTT.

The chain joins TRBV10-1 to TRBJ2-2; D is possibly TRBD2 (5 bases). In germline, CDR1 is WNHNN, CDR2 SYGVQD (reference sequence). The CDR3 length is 20 residues. V was pared by 8 bases and J by 1 base, with 29 bases between. The CDR3 here is CASGGSLSPEPYRNTGELFF. CDR3 DNA: TGCGCCAGCGGAGGCTCCCTCAGCCCGGAACCCTACAGGAACACCGGGGAGCTGTTTTTT.

This clone has just one count. V and J are TRBV7-2 and TRBJ2-2; D not resolved. The germline CDR1 and CDR2 sequences are SGHTA and FQGNSA. The V gene lost 0 bases and the J gene lost 4 bases, with 9 bases spanning the gap. The length of the CDR3 is 15 residues. In DNA form, the CDR3 reads TGTGCCAGCAGCTTAGCTGTCAGATCCACCGGGGAGCTGTTTTTT. Protein: CASSLAVRSTGELFF. The full variable domain, completed using reference TRBV7-2 and TRBJ2-2, is GAGVSQSPSNKVTEKGKDVELRCDPISGHTALYWYRQSLGQGLEFLIYFQGNSAPDKSGLPSDRFSAERTGGSVSTLTIQRTQQEDSAVYLCASSLAVRSTGELFFGEGSRLTVL.

The chain couples TRBV11-2 to TRBJ1-1; 7 bases match TRBD1. V was pared by 4 bases and J by 4 bases, with 3 bases of the junction left unmatched. Germline assignment: CDR1 SGHAT and CDR2 FQNNGV. The CDR3 contains 13 residues. The CDR3 loop reads CASSSTGSTEAFF. The CDR3 region has the DNA TGTGCCAGCAGCTCGACAGGGAGCACTGAAGCTTTCTTT.

This chain uses TRBV3-1 (or the pseudogene TRBV3-2) with TRBJ2-3; D is ambiguous. Deletions cut 0 bases from V and 0 bases from J, with 7 bases between. The germline V gene has CDR1 LGHDT and CDR2 YNNKEL (reference sequence). This CDR3 has 15 amino acids. This chain's CDR3 is CASSQDRRSTDTQYF. The CDR3 DNA is TGTGCCAGCAGCCAAGATCGCAGAAGCACAGATACGCAGTATTTT.

This sequence joins TRBV6-2 or TRBV6-3 and TRBJ2-5, with TRBD2 identical over 12 bases. CDR3 length equals 18 residues. With 2 bases clipped from V and 1 base from J, the junction kept 8 bases outside the gene matches. The germline gives CDR1 MNHEY, CDR2 SVGEGT. The CDR3: CASSYRLASGGAQETQYF. CDR3 in DNA: TGTGCCAGCAGTTACCGATTGGCTAGCGGGGGGGCCCAAGAGACCCAGTACTTC.

In its sample, this clone was seen a few times. The DNA of the CDR3 is TGTGCCAGCAGTCCTCAACCACAGGGGAACACTGAAGCTTTCTTT. It encodes CASSPQPQGNTEAFF. The chain couples TRBV27 to TRBJ1-1, with D maybe TRBD1 (6 bases). Germline CDR1 MNHEY, CDR2 SMNVEV (reference sequence). The CDR3 is 15 amino acids. Between the trimmed V and J ends, which lost 5 bases and 1 base, there was a span of 14 bases.

The chain is built from TRBV6-5 and TRBJ2-7; 7 nucleotides agree with TRBD2. V trimming: 4 bases; J trimming: 3 bases; junction bases outside the gene matches: 9. The CDR3 runs 15 residues. Germline values: CDR1 MNHEY, CDR2 SVGAGI. The CDR3 nucleotides are TGTGCCAGCAGTTCCGGACTAGAGGCCGGCTACGAGCAGTACTTC. Amino acid sequence: CASSSGLEAGYEQYF.

This chain joins TRBV7-9 and TRBJ2-1; TRBD2 matches at 10 bases. Germline V gene data show CDR1 as SEHNR and CDR2 as FQNEAQ (reference sequence). The junction had 7 bases not matched to a gene; V was cut back by 5 bases and J by 6 bases. The CDR3 is 15 residues long. CDR3 amino acids: CASSPLAGVSNEQFF. CDR3 DNA sequence: TGTGCCAGCAGCCCTCTAGCGGGGGTTTCCAATGAGCAGTTCTTC.

This chain links TRBV5-1 with TRBJ1-4, with a tentative D call TRBD1 (5 bases). V was pared by 4 bases and J by 7 bases, with 17 bases between. The CDR3 extends over 15 amino acids. Per the germline V gene, CDR1 is SGHRS and CDR2 is YFSETQ. In DNA form, the CDR3 reads TGCGCCAGCAGCCCGGCCCAGGGAGGCGCTGAAAAACTGTTTTTT. Protein: CASSPAQGGAEKLFF.

This chain uses TRBV6-2 or TRBV6-3 with TRBJ1-5, with no clear D. The CDR3 spans 15 residues. V was trimmed by 2 bases and J by 7 bases, leaving 15 bases between them. Germline V gene data show CDR1 as MNHEY and CDR2 as SVGEGT. CDR3 sequence reads: CASSYVCPHGQPQHF. The CDR3 DNA sequence: TGTGCCAGCAGTTACGTTTGTCCCCACGGGCAGCCCCAGCATTTT.

This sequence joins TRBV27 and TRBJ1-1, with 7 bases aligning to TRBD1. There are 18 residues in the CDR3. The ends lost 0 bases at V and 1 base at J; junction bases unmatched: 11. Germline lookup yields CDR1 MNHEY and CDR2 SMNVEV (reference sequence). The CDR3 here is CASSLSIIGTAENTEAFF. CDR3 coding DNA: TGTGCCAGCAGTTTATCGATAATAGGGACAGCCGAGAACACTGAAGCTTTCTTT.

The chain couples TRBV11-1 to TRBJ2-3; D gene uncertain. The germline CDR1 and CDR2 sequences are SGHAT and FQDESV (reference sequence). The CDR3 length is 13 residues. V dropped 2 bases and J dropped 2 bases, with 5 bases sitting between them. CDR3 nucleotides: TGTGCCAGCAGCTTATATGTCACAGATACGCAGTATTTT. It codes for CASSLYVTDTQYF.

The gene calls are TRBV9 and TRBJ1-2, with D perhaps TRBD1 (5 bases). CDR3 length: 14 amino acids. V shed 0 bases and J shed 3 bases, with 9 bases lying between them. Per the germline V gene, CDR1 is SGDLS and CDR2 is YYNGEE. The CDR3 nucleotides read TGTGCCAGCAGCGTAGGCAGGGTGGACTATGGCTACACCTTC. Translating gives CASSVGRVDYGYTF.